These 24 T cell receptor beta chains came from one sample sequenced in a study of T-cell memory formation after mild COVID-19. One entry per CDR3 protein results from TCRdb running MiXCR on the 5' RACE reads. The repertoire holds 350,000 to 450,000 distinct CDR3 sequences, with around 19% as singletons. The sample comprised PBMCs or a T cell subset sorted from them (not recorded which). The receptors originated from an adult woman who had mild COVID-19 (a few samples of this study predate the infection). Cell type and time point are not known.

This clonotype was recorded at least ten times. This chain joins TRBV29-1 and TRBJ2-1, with 7 bases aligning to TRBD1. J was trimmed by 6 bases and V by 7 bases; bases with no gene match: 12. There are 14 residues in the CDR3. Germline lookup yields CDR1 SQVTM and CDR2 ANQGSEA. CDR3 sequence: CSATQGSLSNEQFF. CDR3 DNA sequence: TGCAGCGCGACACAGGGGTCCCTTAGCAATGAGCAGTTCTTC.

The V call is TRBV9, the J call TRBJ1-1; D remains ambiguous. Trimming stripped 0 bases from V and 1 base from J, with 10 bases between. The germline V gene has CDR1 SGDLS and CDR2 YYNGEE. The CDR3 is made up of 15 amino acids. The CDR3 loop reads CASSVGRRENTEAFF. CDR3 in DNA: TGTGCCAGCAGCGTAGGTAGAAGGGAGAACACTGAAGCTTTCTTT.

This clonotype was counted once. The rearrangement joins TRBV12-3 or TRBV12-4 to TRBJ2-7; 7 bases agree with TRBD2. The V and J ends lost 7 bases and 4 bases, in that order; junction bases with no gene match: 10. This CDR3 is 14 amino acids long. Here the CDR3 reads CASTIYSAGYEQYF. CDR3 nucleotides: TGTGCCAGCACCATTTACTCAGCGGGGTACGAGCAGTACTTC.

This clonotype was observed a few times. The chain uses TRBV27 and TRBJ2-2, with 12 bases fitting TRBD1. The germline gives CDR1 MNHEY, CDR2 SMNVEV (reference sequence). This CDR3 spans 15 amino acids. V lost 6 bases, J lost 8 bases, and 7 bases stayed unmatched. The CDR3: CASRGQGAIPGELFF. In nucleotides, the CDR3 is TGTGCCAGCAGGGGACAGGGGGCGATCCCGGGGGAGCTGTTTTTT.

The chain links TRBV6-5 to TRBJ2-2, with TRBD1 as a possible D gene (5 bases). Trimming cost V 0 bases and J 7 bases, with 12 bases left between them. This CDR3 has 15 amino acids. Germline V gives CDR1 MNHEY, CDR2 SVGAGI. The CDR3 nucleotides read TGTGCCAGCAGTTACTCCTTGGGGCTCAACGGGGAGCTGTTTTTT. It codes for CASSYSLGLNGELFF.

This chain links TRBV2 with TRBJ2-1; D is ambiguous. V was shortened by 4 bases and J by 7 bases, with 11 bases between the two germline ends. The CDR3 length is 13 residues. The germline V gene has CDR1 SNHLY and CDR2 FYNNEI. The CDR3 sequence is CASSVVARNEQFF. The CDR3 nucleotides read TGTGCCAGCAGTGTCGTCGCGAGAAATGAGCAGTTCTTC.

This clonotype turned up a few times. The CDR3 DNA reads as TGTGCCAGCAGCCAAGATCCGGCGGGAGGGGAGTACGAGCAGTACTTC. This sequence encodes CASSQDPAGGEYEQYF. The chain is built from TRBV4-2 and TRBJ2-7, with 9 bases that match TRBD2. Trimming cost V 0 bases and J 4 bases; bases outside gene matches: 7. This CDR3 spans 16 amino acids. The germline CDR1 and CDR2 sequences are LGHNA and YNFKEQ.

The CDR3 DNA follows: TGTGCCAGTAGTGGCGGCCGGCGAGCGGTGTACACTGAAGCTTTCTTT. The encoded protein is CASSGGRRAVYTEAFF. This sequence joins TRBV19 and TRBJ1-1; D ambiguous. This CDR3 contains 16 residues. V was pared by 5 bases and J by 3 bases, with 19 bases between. Germline CDR1 and CDR2: LNHDA and SQIVND (reference sequence).

This clonotype was seen more than once but under ten times. This rearrangement joins TRBV5-1 to TRBJ1-1, with D hard to call. Per germline, CDR1 SGHRS and CDR2 YFSETQ. With 5 bases removed from V and 6 bases from J, the gap between germline ends came to 8 bases. The CDR3 loop spans 11 amino acids. In DNA form, the CDR3 reads TGCGCCAGCAGAGTGAATGCTGAAGCTTTCTTT. It yields the protein CASRVNAEAFF.

V and J are TRBV12-3 or TRBV12-4 and TRBJ1-5; unclear D gene. The CDR3 totals 14 residues. The V end was cut by 1 base, the J end by 10 bases, with 14 bases between. CDR3 in DNA: TGTGCCAGCAGTTTAGGAGGAGCCGGTCATCCCCAGCATTTT. It yields the protein CASSLGGAGHPQHF.

V is TRBV18 and J is TRBJ1-1, with D unclear. V lost 1 base and J lost 1, with 10 bases in between. CDR1 is KGHSH, CDR2 LQKENI, per germline. The CDR3 sequence is 15 residues long. CDR3 bases: TGTGCCAGCTCACCACGAGTCCAAGGGAACACTGAAGCTTTCTTT. It translates to CASSPRVQGNTEAFF.

This clonotype appeared a few times. The chain joins TRBV7-9 to TRBJ2-6; D unclear. Germline V gives CDR1 SEHNR, CDR2 FQNEAQ (reference sequence). V shed 6 bases and J shed 2 bases, with 2 bases lying between them. This CDR3 is built from 12 residues. The CDR3 DNA follows: TGTGCCAGCAGGGCTGGGGCCAACGTCCTGACTTTC. It codes for CASRAGANVLTF.

The rearrangement links TRBV20-1 to TRBJ2-1; TRBD2 might be the D (6 bases). CDR3 size: 15 residues. Trimming removed 1 base at V and 4 bases at J, with 14 bases between. The germline gives CDR1 DFQATT, CDR2 SNEGSKA (reference sequence). CDR3 loop: CSARVSGRLYNEQFF. CDR3 sequence (DNA): TGCAGTGCTAGAGTTTCCGGGAGACTATACAATGAGCAGTTCTTC.

This clonotype was counted a few times. This chain uses TRBV6-5 with TRBJ2-7, with D unclear. The germline CDR1 and CDR2 sequences are MNHEY and SVGAGI. The CDR3 sequence is 15 residues long. Trimming took 0 bases from V and 6 from J, leaving 15 bases between them. The CDR3 DNA sequence: TGTGCCAGCAGTTACTCAAGCCAACCTCTTGGCGAGCAGTACTTC. Its protein product is CASSYSSQPLGEQYF.

The rearrangement joins TRBV5-6 to TRBJ1-2; D unresolved. V dropped 2 bases and J dropped 4 bases, with 12 bases sitting between them. The CDR3 length is 14 residues. Germline V CDR1 and CDR2: SGHDT, YYEEEE. As DNA, the CDR3 is TGTGCCAGCAGCTTTCGGCAGGAGACCTATGGCTACACCTTC. It encodes CASSFRQETYGYTF.

This clonotype was recorded a few times. The rearrangement joins TRBV27 to TRBJ2-1; 10 bases line up with TRBD2. J was trimmed by 9 bases and V by 4 bases; bases with no gene match: 6. Germline assignment: CDR1 MNHEY and CDR2 SMNVEV (reference sequence). The CDR3 is made up of 14 amino acids. The chain's CDR3 is CASSWLAGAGEQFF. In DNA form, the CDR3 reads TGTGCCAGCAGTTGGCTAGCGGGAGCGGGTGAGCAGTTCTTC.

This clonotype was counted only a few times. V gene TRBV30 combines with J gene TRBJ1-6; perhaps TRBD1 as D (5 bases). There are 13 residues in the CDR3. Germline assignment: CDR1 GTSNPN and CDR2 SVGIG (reference sequence). V was cut by 5 bases and J by 7 bases, with 12 bases left in between. The CDR3 loop is CAWGAGGNSPLHF. The CDR3 DNA reads TGTGCCTGGGGGGCAGGTGGGAATTCACCCCTCCACTTT.

This clonotype was counted only a few times. DNA of the CDR3: TGTGCCAGCAGTGGGTGGGAACAGCCCTACACCGGGGAGCTGTTTTTT. The encoded protein is CASSGWEQPYTGELFF. The genes are TRBV12-3 or TRBV12-4 and TRBJ2-2, with D unresolved. V dropped 5 bases and J dropped 3 bases, with 16 bases sitting between them. The CDR3 is 16 amino acids.

This sequence joins TRBV6-5 and TRBJ2-7; possibly TRBD2 for D (6 bases). V lost 7 bases and J lost 0, with 40 bases in between. Germline values: CDR1 MNHEY, CDR2 SVGAGI. The CDR3 is 23 residues long. CDR3 sequence reads: CASNSRRPHIGGVSGVSSYEQYF. The CDR3 DNA sequence: TGTGCCAGCAACTCCCGCAGGCCCCATATCGGCGGTGTGTCGGGAGTGAGCTCCTACGAGCAGTACTTC.

Only a few counts were recorded for this clonotype. V usage is TRBV20-1 and J usage is TRBJ2-3; D call uncertain. The germline V gene encodes CDR1 DFQATT and CDR2 SNEGSKA (reference sequence). V lost 2 bases, J lost 4 bases, and 4 bases lay in between. The CDR3 spans 11 residues. As DNA, the CDR3 is TGCAGTGCTAGAAAACCAGATACGCAGTATTTT. Translation: CSARKPDTQYF.

There are a few counts of this clonotype. The J gene is TRBJ2-1, the V gene TRBV7-2; maybe TRBD1 (6 bases). V lost 5 bases and J 8 bases, leaving 13 bases between the germline ends. CDR3 length: 13 amino acids. Per germline, CDR1 SGHTA and CDR2 FQGNSA. The CDR3 here is CASSPNGGYEQFF. In DNA, the CDR3 is TGTGCCAGCAGCCCTAATGGGGGCTATGAGCAGTTCTTC.

The chain uses TRBV6-5 and TRBJ2-1; TRBD2 matches 14 bases. This CDR3 is built from 15 residues. From germline, CDR1 is MNHEY and CDR2 SVGAGI. J gave up 10 bases and V 2 bases, and 4 bases lay outside the gene matches. The CDR3 nucleotides are TGTGCCAGCAGTTACGCGGGACTAGCGGGAGACGAGCAGTTCTTC. Its protein product is CASSYAGLAGDEQFF.

This clonotype has a count of ten or more. The chain joins TRBV25-1 to TRBJ2-7; TRBD1 might be the D (6 bases). Germline V CDR1 and CDR2: MGHDK, SYGVNS. This CDR3 comprises 13 residues. Trimming removed 4 bases at V and 2 bases at J, with 9 bases between. CDR3 amino acids: CASSATGTYEQYF. In nucleotides, the CDR3 is TGTGCCAGCAGTGCAACAGGGACCTACGAGCAGTACTTC.

The rearrangement uses TRBV12-3 or TRBV12-4 and TRBJ2-1; the match to TRBD1 covers 7 bases. The CDR3 sequence is 12 residues long. V was clipped by 5 bases and J by 10 bases; unmatched bases: 5. The CDR3: CASSPGTVEQFF. In DNA form, the CDR3 reads TGTGCCAGCAGTCCAGGGACAGTAGAGCAGTTCTTC.